Below, one T cell receptor beta chain is given with its context. Source study methods: Estimation of nucleated cell counts was performed using reference gene primer amplification. Here immunoSEQ multiplex PCR was the method, and the copy in TCRdb shows in-frame clones only, minus some. The V and J calls and clone size are taken from that table; D and trimming were inferred from the DNA. This table holds under 8,500 clones, roughly 83% found once. The data stem from a study of blood T cell repertoires in COVID-19. This CDR3 has 17 residues. Germline CDR1 reads KGHSH; CDR2 reads LQKENI. Unmatched junction bases numbered 2, after V lost 3 bases and J lost 1 base.

The sample was peripheral blood. V usage is TRBV18 and J usage is TRBJ2-6; 11 bases fit TRBD1. The receptor comes from a human donor with active COVID-19. The donor label of this sample is uncertain. CDR3 loop: CASSPGTGGSGANVLTF. The CDR3, as DNA: TGTGCCAGCTCACCTGGGACAGGGGGTTCTGGGGCCAACGTCCTGACTTTC.